Below, 9 T cell receptor beta chains from the same sample are listed, as sequenced in a study of blood T cells in healthy people across ages. A J-beta primer mix and a sample-barcoded 5' primer were used in a second PCR of about 7 to 12 cycles. Via MiXCR, TCRdb re-called the 5' RACE reads, giving one row per CDR3 protein. The sample lists around 1.1 million distinct CDR3 sequences; roughly two fifths were seen once. Sequencing was carried out using blood. Receptors originate from a man aged 18 to 30 in good health.

J is TRBJ1-5 and V is TRBV7-9; no definite D call. Germline V gene lookup returns CDR1 SEHNR and CDR2 FQNEAQ (reference sequence). This CDR3 comprises 15 residues. With 6 bases removed from V and 0 bases from J, the gap between germline ends came to 12 bases. CDR3 in DNA: TGTGCCAGCAGTTCAAGTTTGTATAGCAATCAGCCCCAGCATTTT. This codes for CASSSSLYSNQPQHF.

This chain connects TRBV9 to TRBJ1-3; 9 bases match TRBD1. Germline V gives CDR1 SGDLS, CDR2 YYNGEE. J was trimmed by 0 bases and V by 3 bases; bases with no gene match: 13. The CDR3 is 19 amino acids. The CDR3 DNA follows: TGTGCCAGCAGCGCGCACCTGGGACAGGGAACTTTCTCTGGAAACACCATATATTTT. Protein product: CASSAHLGQGTFSGNTIYF. The full variable domain, completed using reference TRBV9 and TRBJ1-3, is DSGVTQTPKHLITATGQRVTLRCSPRSGDLSVYWYQQSLDQGLQFLIQYYNGEERAKGNILERFSAQQFPDLHSELNLSSLELGDSALYFCASSAHLGQGTFSGNTIYFGEGSWLTVV.

V gene TRBV5-1 combines with J gene TRBJ2-1, with TRBD1 matching 7 bases. The trim removed 0 bases at V and 6 bases at J, leaving 18 bases unmatched. The CDR3 extends over 19 amino acids. Germline CDR1 SGHRS, CDR2 YFSETQ. CDR3 bases: TGCGCCAGCAGCTTGGATCCAGGACAGGACGATTATACGGGCAATGAGCAGTTCTTC. Encoded protein: CASSLDPGQDDYTGNEQFF.

The rearrangement joins TRBV24-1 to TRBJ2-5; 7 bases are shared with TRBD1. The CDR3 has 15 amino acids. With 3 bases clipped from V and 1 base from J, the junction kept 4 bases outside the gene matches. Germline CDR1 KGHDR, CDR2 SFDVKD. Written as DNA, the CDR3 is TGTGCCACCAGTGATCCCGGGACAGCCCAAGAGACCCAGTACTTC. Encoded protein: CATSDPGTAQETQYF.

The gene calls are TRBV6-1 and TRBJ2-7; D is tentatively TRBD1 or TRBD2 (5 bases each). Germline CDR1 and CDR2: MNHNS and SASEGT. V gave up 4 bases and J gave up 0 bases, with 16 bases separating them. The CDR3 contains 16 residues. The CDR3: CASSALSLGTSYEQYF. As DNA, the CDR3 is TGTGCCAGCAGTGCTTTATCATTGGGGACCTCCTACGAGCAGTACTTC.

J is TRBJ2-1 and V is TRBV6-2 or TRBV6-3, with TRBD1 as a possible D gene (6 bases). The CDR3 is 13 residues long. The germline V and J ends were trimmed by 7 bases and 4 bases, with 11 bases remaining between them. Germline values: CDR1 MNHEY, CDR2 SVGEGT. The chain's CDR3 is CASNQDSYNEQFF. The DNA for the CDR3 is TGTGCCAGCAATCAGGACAGTTACAATGAGCAGTTCTTC.

This chain connects TRBV7-2 to TRBJ2-6; D not certain. In germline, CDR1 is SGHTA, CDR2 FQGNSA. V lost 1 base to trimming and J lost 2 bases, with 6 bases between them. CDR3 length: 15 residues. CDR3 residues: CASSLERTGANVLTF. CDR3 in DNA: TGTGCCAGCAGCTTAGAAAGGACTGGGGCCAACGTCCTGACTTTC. Based on the CDR3 plus reference TRBV7-2 and TRBJ2-6, the full variable domain is GAGVSQSPSNKVTEKGKDVELRCDPISGHTALYWYRQSLGQGLEFLIYFQGNSAPDKSGLPSDRFSAERTGGSVSTLTIQRTQQEDSAVYLCASSLERTGANVLTFGAGSRLTVL.

Concerning this clonotype: The junction departs from germline at one end; a sequencing error may be responsible. The chain joins TRBV3-1 to TRBJ2-5, with D uncertain. Germline lookup yields CDR1 LGHDT and CDR2 YNNKEL (reference sequence). The CDR3 is 14 amino acids. The CDR3 reads CASSQDNGGETLYF. The CDR3 DNA reads TGTGCCAGCAGCCAAGATAATGGCGGAGAGACCCTGTACTTC.

V and J are TRBV20-1 and TRBJ2-3, with TRBD1 matching 9 bases. This CDR3 is 15 amino acids long. Germline CDR1 reads DFQATT; CDR2 reads SNEGSKA (reference sequence). The V segment lost 1 base and the J segment 5 bases; nucleotides outside the gene matches: 7. The CDR3 DNA follows: TGCAGTGCTAGAGGGGTCGGACAGGGGATAGATACGCAGTATTTT. It is translated as CSARGVGQGIDTQYF.